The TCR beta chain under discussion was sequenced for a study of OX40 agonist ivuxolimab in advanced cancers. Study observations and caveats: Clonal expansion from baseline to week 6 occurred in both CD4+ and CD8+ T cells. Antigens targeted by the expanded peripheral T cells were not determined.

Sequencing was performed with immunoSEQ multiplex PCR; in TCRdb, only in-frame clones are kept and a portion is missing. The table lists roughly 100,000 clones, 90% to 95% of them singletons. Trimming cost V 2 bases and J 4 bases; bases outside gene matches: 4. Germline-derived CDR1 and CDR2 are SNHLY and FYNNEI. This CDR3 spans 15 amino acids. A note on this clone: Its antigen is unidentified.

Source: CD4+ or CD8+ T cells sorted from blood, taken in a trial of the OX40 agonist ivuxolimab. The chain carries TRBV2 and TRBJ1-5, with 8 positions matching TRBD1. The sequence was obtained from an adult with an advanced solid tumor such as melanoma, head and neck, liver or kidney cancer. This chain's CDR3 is CASSEWTGSNQPQHF. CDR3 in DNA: TGTGCCAGCAGTGAATGGACAGGGTCTAATCAGCCCCAGCATTTT. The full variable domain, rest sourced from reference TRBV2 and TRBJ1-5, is EPEVTQTPSHQVTQMGQEVILRCVPISNHLYFYWYRQILGQKVEFLVSFYNNEISEKSEIFDDQFSVERPDGSNFTLKIRSTKLEDSAMYFCASSEWTGSNQPQHFGDGTRLSIL.